Listed here are 13 T cell receptor beta chains from one sample, sequenced in a study of human T cells and chemical hapten exposure. This sample's time point: pre-sensitization, week 0. Treatment specified: therapeutic diphenylcyclopropenone sensitization with weekly scalp DPC. Each CDR3 protein is one row after TCRdb ran MiXCR on the RACE reads. The sample includes approximately 260,000 distinct CDR3 sequences, approximately 7.5% seen only once; the top ten take approximately 1.2%. The sample in question was whole blood, obtained in connection with sensitization to the hapten diphenylcyclopropenone (DPC). Receptors originate from a man aged 18 to 29 with alopecia areata. Some clones in this sample may be carry-over from other donors' samples.

The V call is TRBV20-1, the J call TRBJ2-1; maybe TRBD1 (5 bases). Trimming left V 1 base short and J 1 base short, with 23 bases between. From germline, CDR1 is DFQATT and CDR2 SNEGSKA (reference sequence). The length of the CDR3 is 19 residues. CDR3 DNA sequence: TGCAGTGCTAGAGCCATGACAGACCAACTTGGGTTTTCCTACAATGAGCAGTTCTTC. Translation gives CSARAMTDQLGFSYNEQFF.

The genes are TRBV11-2 and TRBJ2-7; D is perhaps TRBD1 (5 bases). The V end lost 1 base, the J end lost 6 bases, and 7 bases lay between the germline ends. From germline, CDR1 is SGHAT and CDR2 FQNNGV. The CDR3 has 12 amino acids. CDR3 bases: TGTGCCAGCAGCTTAGGAAGGGGCGAGCAGTACTTC. This gives the protein CASSLGRGEQYF.

In its sample, this clonotype was seen many times. The chain joins TRBV20-1 to TRBJ1-6; 7 nucleotides match TRBD1. This CDR3 spans 15 amino acids. Germline lookup yields CDR1 DFQATT and CDR2 SNEGSKA (reference sequence). V shed 6 bases, J shed 2 bases, and the junction held 7 bases outside the gene matches. This CDR3 is CSARQGGTYNSPLHF. The CDR3, as DNA: TGCAGTGCGCGGCAGGGGGGGACCTATAATTCACCCCTCCACTTT.

The sample holds many counts of this clonotype. The junction and the germline gene differ at one end; a read error may be behind it. The chain is built from TRBV5-1 and TRBJ2-5, with unresolved D. This CDR3 spans 11 amino acids. Germline CDR1 reads SGHRS; CDR2 reads YFSETQ. Written as DNA, the CDR3 is TGTGCCAGCAGCTTAGAAGAGACCCAGTACTTC. This sequence encodes CASSLEETQYF.

This rearrangement joins TRBV29-1 to TRBJ2-1; D is perhaps TRBD1 (6 bases). Germline CDR1 reads SQVTM; CDR2 reads ANQGSEA. The V and J ends lost 6 bases and 4 bases respectively, with 16 bases between them. The CDR3 is 14 residues long. The CDR3, as DNA: TGCAGCGTCGCACAGGGCACTTTTTACAATGAGCAGTTCTTC. It yields the protein CSVAQGTFYNEQFF.

A few counts support this clonotype. V usage is TRBV4-3 and J usage is TRBJ2-2, with D possibly being TRBD2 (6 bases). Germline V gene data show CDR1 as LGHNA and CDR2 as YSLEER. V was pared by 1 base and J by 13 bases, with 10 bases between. The CDR3 contains 12 residues. The CDR3 DNA follows: TGCGCCAGCAGCCAAGTGGAGGGTCTGCTGTTTTTT. This sequence encodes CASSQVEGLLFF.

In its sample, this clonotype was seen a few times. The V call is TRBV5-6, the J call TRBJ1-5, with D maybe TRBD1 (5 bases). Looked up from germline, CDR1 is SGHDT and CDR2 is YYEEEE. V dropped 0 bases and J dropped 0 bases, with 10 bases sitting between them. The length of the CDR3 is 16 residues. CDR3 nucleotides: TGTGCCAGCAGCTTGGGGGGCTCCTATAGCAATCAGCCCCAGCATTTT. This sequence encodes CASSLGGSYSNQPQHF.

This clonotype showed up many times. This chain connects TRBV2 to TRBJ2-7; D call uncertain. V lost 5 bases, J lost 1 base, and 15 bases lay in between. The CDR3 runs 15 residues. CDR1 and CDR2 from the germline V gene are SNHLY and FYNNEI. The CDR3 sequence: CASSIQLFGSYEQYV. The CDR3 DNA follows: TGTGCCAGCAGTATCCAGCTTTTCGGATCCTACGAGCAGTACGTC.

V gene TRBV7-9 combines with J gene TRBJ2-7; 9 positions agree with TRBD1. Germline values: CDR1 SEHNR, CDR2 FQNEAQ (reference sequence). There are 14 residues in the CDR3. Unmatched junction bases numbered 5, after V lost 5 bases and J lost 3 bases. The CDR3 protein is CASSPGTGRYEQYV. CDR3 nucleotides: TGTGCCAGCAGCCCAGGGACAGGGCGCTACGAGCAGTACGTC.

This clonotype appeared many times. The chain's CDR3 is CASSDDTGTSEAFF. For the CDR3, the DNA is TGTGCCAGCAGCGATGATACAGGGACGTCTGAAGCTTTCTTT. V gene TRBV2 combines with J gene TRBJ1-1, with D maybe TRBD1 (6 bases). The length of the CDR3 is 14 residues. Trimming took off 6 bases at V and 6 bases at J, with 17 bases between the two ends. CDR1 SNHLY and CDR2 FYNNEI come from the germline V gene.

This clonotype was seen more than once but under ten times. The gene calls are TRBV11-2 and TRBJ2-7, with D unresolved. Germline V gene sequence: CDR1 SGHAT, CDR2 FQNNGV. The CDR3 runs to 14 residues. With 5 bases removed from V and 8 bases from J, the gap between germline ends came to 19 bases. Here the CDR3 DNA reads TGTGCCAGCAGCCTCACCCTTCGGACGCTTAAGCAGTACTTC. Translating it yields CASSLTLRTLKQYF.

This clonotype appeared a few times. The gene calls are TRBV5-1 and TRBJ2-3; D may be TRBD2 (5 bases). V dropped 5 bases and J dropped 0 bases, with 10 bases sitting between them. Germline CDR1 reads SGHRS; CDR2 reads YFSETQ. The CDR3 spans 14 residues. CDR3 nucleotide sequence: TGCGCCAGCAGGGAGGATTGGAGCACAGATACGCAGTATTTT. Encoded protein: CASREDWSTDTQYF.

This clonotype appeared many times. The chain couples TRBV5-1 to TRBJ1-1; D not resolved. Trimming stripped 2 bases from V and 3 bases from J, with 11 bases between. The germline V gene has CDR1 SGHRS and CDR2 YFSETQ. This CDR3 is 14 amino acids long. As DNA, the CDR3 is TGCGCCAGCAGCTTCGTAAACACCGACACTGAAGCTTTCTTT. It specifies CASSFVNTDTEAFF.